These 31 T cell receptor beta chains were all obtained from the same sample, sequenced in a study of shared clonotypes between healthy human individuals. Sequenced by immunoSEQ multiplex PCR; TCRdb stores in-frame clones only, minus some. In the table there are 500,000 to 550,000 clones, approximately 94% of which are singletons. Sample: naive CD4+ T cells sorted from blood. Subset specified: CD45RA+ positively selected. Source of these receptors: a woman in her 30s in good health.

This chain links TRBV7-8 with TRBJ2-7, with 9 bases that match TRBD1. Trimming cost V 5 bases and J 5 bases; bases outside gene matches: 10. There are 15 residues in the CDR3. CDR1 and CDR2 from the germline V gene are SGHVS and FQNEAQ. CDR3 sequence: CASSPPWGQGDEQYF. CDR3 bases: TGTGCCAGCAGCCCCCCGTGGGGACAGGGCGACGAGCAGTACTTC. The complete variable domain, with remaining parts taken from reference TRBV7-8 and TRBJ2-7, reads GAGVSQSPRYKVAKRGQDVALRCDPISGHVSLFWYQQALGQGPEFLTYFQNEAQLDKSGLPSDRFFAERPEGSVSTLKIQRTQQEDSAVYLCASSPPWGQGDEQYFGPGTRLTVT.

The DNA of the CDR3 is TGTGCCAGCAGCTTCCGATACAGCTACGAGCAGTACTTC. Translated, it gives CASSFRYSYEQYF. V and J are TRBV5-4 and TRBJ2-7, with unresolved D. V lost 2 bases, J lost 3 bases, and 9 bases lay in between. The length of the CDR3 is 13 residues. Per the germline V gene, CDR1 is SGHNT and CDR2 is YYREEE (reference sequence).

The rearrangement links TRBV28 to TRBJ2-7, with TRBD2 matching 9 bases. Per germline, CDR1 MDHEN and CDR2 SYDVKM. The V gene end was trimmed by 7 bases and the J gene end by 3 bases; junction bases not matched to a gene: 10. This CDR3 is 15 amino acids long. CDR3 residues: CASKGMTSGDYEQYF. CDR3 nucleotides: TGTGCCAGCAAGGGGATGACTAGCGGCGACTACGAGCAGTACTTC.

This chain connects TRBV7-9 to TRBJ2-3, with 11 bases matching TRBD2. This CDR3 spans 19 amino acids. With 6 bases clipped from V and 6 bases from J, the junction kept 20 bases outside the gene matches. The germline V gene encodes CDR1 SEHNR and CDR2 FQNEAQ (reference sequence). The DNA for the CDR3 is TGTGCCAGCAGTCCCCCCCCCTTCCTACTAGCGGGGGCCGAGGATACGCAGTATTTT. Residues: CASSPPPFLLAGAEDTQYF.

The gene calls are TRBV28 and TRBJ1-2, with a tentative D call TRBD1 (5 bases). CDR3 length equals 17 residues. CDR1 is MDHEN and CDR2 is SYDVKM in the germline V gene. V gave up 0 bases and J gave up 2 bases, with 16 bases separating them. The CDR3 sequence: CASSLWEGKTSNYGYTF. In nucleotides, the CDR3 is TGTGCCAGCAGTTTATGGGAGGGGAAGACCTCGAACTATGGCTACACCTTC.

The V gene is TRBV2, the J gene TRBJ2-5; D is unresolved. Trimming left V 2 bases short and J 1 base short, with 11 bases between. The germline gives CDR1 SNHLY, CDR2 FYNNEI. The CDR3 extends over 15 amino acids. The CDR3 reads CASSETWVGQETQYF. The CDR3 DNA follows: TGTGCCAGCAGTGAAACATGGGTCGGCCAAGAGACCCAGTACTTC.

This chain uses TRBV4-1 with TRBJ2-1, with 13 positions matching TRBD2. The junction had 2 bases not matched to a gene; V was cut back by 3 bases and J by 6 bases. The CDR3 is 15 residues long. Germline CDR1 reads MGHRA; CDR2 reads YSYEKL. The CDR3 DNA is TGCGCCAGCAGCCACGGACTAGCGGGAGTCAATGAGCAGTTCTTC. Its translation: CASSHGLAGVNEQFF.

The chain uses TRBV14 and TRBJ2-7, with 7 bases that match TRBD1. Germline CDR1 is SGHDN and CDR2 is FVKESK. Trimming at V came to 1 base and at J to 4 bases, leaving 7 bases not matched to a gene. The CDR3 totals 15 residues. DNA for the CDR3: TGTGCCAGCAGCCAAGGGAGGACAGGATTGTACGAGCAGTACTTC. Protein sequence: CASSQGRTGLYEQYF.

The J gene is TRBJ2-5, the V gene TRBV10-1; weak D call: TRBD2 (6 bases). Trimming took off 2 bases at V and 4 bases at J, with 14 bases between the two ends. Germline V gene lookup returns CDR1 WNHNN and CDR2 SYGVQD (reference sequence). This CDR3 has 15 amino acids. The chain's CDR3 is CASSEEPMEGETQYF. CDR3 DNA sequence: TGCGCCAGCAGTGAGGAACCTATGGAGGGAGAGACCCAGTACTTC.

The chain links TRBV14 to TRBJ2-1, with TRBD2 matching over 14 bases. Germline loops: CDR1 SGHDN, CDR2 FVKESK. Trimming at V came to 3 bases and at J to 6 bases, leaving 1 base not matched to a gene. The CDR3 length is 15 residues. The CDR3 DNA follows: TGTGCCAGCAGCCAGACTAGCGGGAGGGGCAATGAGCAGTTCTTC. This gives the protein CASSQTSGRGNEQFF.

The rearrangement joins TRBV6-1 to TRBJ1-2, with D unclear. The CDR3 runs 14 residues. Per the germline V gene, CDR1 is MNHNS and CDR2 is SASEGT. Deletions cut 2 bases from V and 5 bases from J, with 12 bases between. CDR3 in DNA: TGTGCCAGCAGTGAATTCGGACCCACATATGGCTACACCTTC. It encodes CASSEFGPTYGYTF.

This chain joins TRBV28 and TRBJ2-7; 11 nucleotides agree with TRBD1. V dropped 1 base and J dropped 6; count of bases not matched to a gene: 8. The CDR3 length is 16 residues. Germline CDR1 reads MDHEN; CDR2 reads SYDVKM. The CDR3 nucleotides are TGTGCCAGCAGTTTATACTGGACAGGGGGCAAAGTCGAGCAGTACTTC. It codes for CASSLYWTGGKVEQYF.

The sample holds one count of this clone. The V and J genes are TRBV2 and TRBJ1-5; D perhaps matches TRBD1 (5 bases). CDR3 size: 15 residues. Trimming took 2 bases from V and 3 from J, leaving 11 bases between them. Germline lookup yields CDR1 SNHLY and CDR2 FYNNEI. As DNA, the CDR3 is TGTGCCAGCAGTGAACGGGGACGGCTCAATCAGCCCCAGCATTTT. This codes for CASSERGRLNQPQHF.

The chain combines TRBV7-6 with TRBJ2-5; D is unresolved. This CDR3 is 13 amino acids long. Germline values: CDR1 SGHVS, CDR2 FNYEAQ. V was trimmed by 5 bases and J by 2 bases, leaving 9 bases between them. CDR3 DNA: TGTGCCAGCAGCCTGTGGCAGCAAGAGACCCAGTACTTC. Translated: CASSLWQQETQYF. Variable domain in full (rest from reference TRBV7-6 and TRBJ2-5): GAGVSQSPRYKVTKRGQDVALRCDPISGHVSLYWYRQALGQGPEFLTYFNYEAQQDKSGLPNDRFSAERPEGSISTLTIQRTEQRDSAMYRCASSLWQQETQYFGPGTRLLVL.

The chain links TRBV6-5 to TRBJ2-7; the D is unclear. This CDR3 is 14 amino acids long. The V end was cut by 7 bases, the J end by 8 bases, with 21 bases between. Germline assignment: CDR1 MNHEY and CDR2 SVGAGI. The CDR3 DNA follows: TGTGCCAGCATGGGAAGGGCGGCCCTTGCCAAGCAGTACTTC. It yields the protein CASMGRAALAKQYF.

The CDR3 bases are TGCGCCAGCAGTGACCCAATATACTACGAGCAGTACTTC. It yields the protein CASSDPIYYEQYF. The rearrangement joins TRBV10-1 to TRBJ2-7; D gene unclear. The V and J ends lost 3 bases and 3 bases respectively, with 9 bases between them. Looked up from germline, CDR1 is WNHNN and CDR2 is SYGVQD (reference sequence). The CDR3 has 13 amino acids.

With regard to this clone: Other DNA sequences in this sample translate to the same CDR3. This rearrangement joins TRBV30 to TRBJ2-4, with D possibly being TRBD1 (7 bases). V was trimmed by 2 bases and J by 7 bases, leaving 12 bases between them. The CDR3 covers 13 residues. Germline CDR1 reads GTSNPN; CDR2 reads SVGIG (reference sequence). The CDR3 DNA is TGTGCCTGGAGTAGGGACAGCGGGAACATTCAGTACTTC. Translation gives CAWSRDSGNIQYF.

The CDR3 reads CASSDSNGLGYTF. In DNA, the CDR3 is TGTGCCAGCAGTGACTCGAACGGGCTGGGCTACACCTTC. V is TRBV6-4 and J is TRBJ1-2; D is ambiguous. Looked up from germline, CDR1 is MRHNA and CDR2 is SNTAGT. The V gene lost 0 bases and the J gene lost 8 bases, with 10 bases spanning the gap. This CDR3 contains 13 residues.

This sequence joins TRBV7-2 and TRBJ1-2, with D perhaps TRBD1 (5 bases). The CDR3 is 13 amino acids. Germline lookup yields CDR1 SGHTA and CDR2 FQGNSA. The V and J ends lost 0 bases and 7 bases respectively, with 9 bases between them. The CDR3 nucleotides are TGTGCCAGCAGCTTAGCACAGGCTGCTGGCTACACCTTC. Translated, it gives CASSLAQAAGYTF.

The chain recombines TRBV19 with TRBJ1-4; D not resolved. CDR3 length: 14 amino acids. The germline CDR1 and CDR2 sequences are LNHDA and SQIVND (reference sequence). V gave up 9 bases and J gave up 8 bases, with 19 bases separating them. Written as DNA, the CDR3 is TGTGCCAGCCAATCCGGGGAGGAGTGGGAAAAACTGTTTTTT. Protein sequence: CASQSGEEWEKLFF.

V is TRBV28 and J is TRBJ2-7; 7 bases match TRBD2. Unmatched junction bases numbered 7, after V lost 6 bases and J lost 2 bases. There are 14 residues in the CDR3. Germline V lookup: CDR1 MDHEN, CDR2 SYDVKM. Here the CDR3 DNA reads TGTGCCAGCAGGATAGCGGGCCAAACCTACGAGCAGTACTTC. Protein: CASRIAGQTYEQYF.

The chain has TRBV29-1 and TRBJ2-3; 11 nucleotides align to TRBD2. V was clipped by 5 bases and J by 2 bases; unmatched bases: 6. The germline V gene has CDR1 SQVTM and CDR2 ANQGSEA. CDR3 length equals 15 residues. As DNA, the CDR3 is TGCAGCGTTACTTCACTAGCGGGAGTCACAGATACGCAGTATTTT. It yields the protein CSVTSLAGVTDTQYF.

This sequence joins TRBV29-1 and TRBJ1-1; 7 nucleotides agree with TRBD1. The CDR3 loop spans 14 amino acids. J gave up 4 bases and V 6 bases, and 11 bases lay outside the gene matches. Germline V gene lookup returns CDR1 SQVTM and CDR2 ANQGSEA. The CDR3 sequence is CSVAPRGLGTEAFF. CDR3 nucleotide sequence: TGCAGCGTGGCCCCCAGGGGGTTAGGCACTGAAGCTTTCTTT.

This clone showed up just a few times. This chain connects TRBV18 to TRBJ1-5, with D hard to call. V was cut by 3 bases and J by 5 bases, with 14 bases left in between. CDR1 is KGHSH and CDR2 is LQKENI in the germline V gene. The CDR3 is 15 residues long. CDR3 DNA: TGTGCCAGCTCACCCGTTCCGGCATTGGATCAGCCCCAGCATTTT. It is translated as CASSPVPALDQPQHF.

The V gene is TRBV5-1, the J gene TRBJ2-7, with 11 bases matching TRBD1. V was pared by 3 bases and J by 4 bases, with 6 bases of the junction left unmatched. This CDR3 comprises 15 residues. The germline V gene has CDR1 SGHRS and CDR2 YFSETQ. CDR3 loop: CASSSEDRGQYEQYF. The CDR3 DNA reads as TGCGCCAGCAGCTCAGAGGACAGGGGGCAGTACGAGCAGTACTTC.

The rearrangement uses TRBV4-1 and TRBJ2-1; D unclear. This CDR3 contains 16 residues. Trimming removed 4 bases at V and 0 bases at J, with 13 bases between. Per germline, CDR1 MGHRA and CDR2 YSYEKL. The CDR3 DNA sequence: TGCGCCAGCAGCCGGGTTACTGAGCGCTCCTACAATGAGCAGTTCTTC. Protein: CASSRVTERSYNEQFF.

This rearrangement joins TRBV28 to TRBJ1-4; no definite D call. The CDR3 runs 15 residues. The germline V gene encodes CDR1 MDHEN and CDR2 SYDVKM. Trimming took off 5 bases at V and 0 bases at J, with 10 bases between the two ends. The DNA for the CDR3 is TGTGCCAGCAGTGCCAAGGGCGCAACTAATGAAAAACTGTTTTTT. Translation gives CASSAKGATNEKLFF.

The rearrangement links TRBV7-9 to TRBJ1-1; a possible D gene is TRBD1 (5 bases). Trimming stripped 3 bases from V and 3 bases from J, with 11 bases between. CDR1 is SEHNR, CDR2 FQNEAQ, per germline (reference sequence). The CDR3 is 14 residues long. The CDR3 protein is CASSLAGTYTEAFF. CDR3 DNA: TGTGCCAGCAGCTTGGCAGGGACGTACACTGAAGCTTTCTTT. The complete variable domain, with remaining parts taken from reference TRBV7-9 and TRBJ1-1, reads DTGVSQNPRHKITKRGQNVTFRCDPISEHNRLYWYRQTLGQGPEFLTYFQNEAQLEKSRLLSDRFSAERPKGSFSTLEIQRTEQGDSAMYLCASSLAGTYTEAFFGQGTRLTVV.

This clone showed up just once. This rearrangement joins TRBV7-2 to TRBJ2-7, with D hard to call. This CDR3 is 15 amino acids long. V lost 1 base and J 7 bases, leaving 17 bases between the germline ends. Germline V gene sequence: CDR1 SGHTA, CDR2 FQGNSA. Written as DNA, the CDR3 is TGTGCCAGCAGCTTAGTGAGCCTGGTAACGTCGGAGCAGTACTTC. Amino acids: CASSLVSLVTSEQYF. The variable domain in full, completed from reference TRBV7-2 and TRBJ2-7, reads GAGVSQSPSNKVTEKGKDVELRCDPISGHTALYWYRQSLGQGLEFLIYFQGNSAPDKSGLPSDRFSAERTGGSVSTLTIQRTQQEDSAVYLCASSLVSLVTSEQYFGPGTRLTVT.

The CDR3 DNA reads TGCGCCAGCAGCCAAGTGAATGAAAAACTGTTTTTT. It encodes CASSQVNEKLFF. This sequence joins TRBV4-1 and TRBJ1-4; unclear D gene. This CDR3 has 12 amino acids. V was shortened by 1 base and J by 5 bases, with 2 bases between the two germline ends. The germline CDR1 and CDR2 sequences are MGHRA and YSYEKL.

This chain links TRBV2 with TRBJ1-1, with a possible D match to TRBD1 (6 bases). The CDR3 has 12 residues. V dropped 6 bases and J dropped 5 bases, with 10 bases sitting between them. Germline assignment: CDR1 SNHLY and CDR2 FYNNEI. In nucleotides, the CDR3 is TGTGCCAGCAGGAAGGGGGGGACTGAAGCTTTCTTT. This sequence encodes CASRKGGTEAFF.